This T cell receptor beta chain was observed in a study of PD-L1 blockade in urothelial cancer (dated by TCRdb to 2015 to 2018). Regarding the research as a whole: Therapy was started around 2014 for all patients, and atezolizumab 1,200 mg was administered intravenously every 3 weeks. Durable clinical benefit was defined as a progression-free survival longer than 6 months, and TCR features were additionally tested against progression-free survival and overall survival. About 85% of the 29 patients were identified as males with urothelial cancer of bladder origin, and a prior smoking history was reported by 18 of 29 patients. In the same patients who had TCR sequencing, pretreatment tumors also underwent whole exome sequencing and RNA sequencing. Blood samples were analyzed 3 weeks after the start of treatment (second dose) and 6 weeks after the start of treatment. Pretreatment blood TCR-seq was available for about 30 patients, at least one posttreatment blood collection was obtained for 25 or so patients, and tumor TCR-seq was available for 25 or so patients. Patients had an ECOG performance status of 0 or 1 and had received between 0 and 3 prior chemotherapy regimens. Somatic, immune and clinical correlates of response to PD-L1 blockade with atezolizumab in urothelial cancer were the focus of an exploratory multi-omic analysis. Pretreatment tumor samples and matched peripheral blood, collected serially before and after atezolizumab treatment, underwent TCR sequencing. Blood samples gave a median of around 140,000 T cells and approximately 85,000 unique TCRs, with a median clonality of around 0.08. Durable clinical benefit was achieved by nine patients but not by the remaining 20. Results and caveats for the whole study, not just this receptor: Improved progression-free and overall survival was found to be associated with pretreatment peripheral blood TCR clonality below the median. Patients with durable benefit showed greater expansion of tumor-associated TCR clones in peripheral blood 3 weeks after starting treatment (n ≈ 21, p = 0.022). Small sample size (n of about 30) and many exploratory analyses mean the results are intended to be hypothesis-generating.

As regards this clone: The specificity of this receptor is unknown. It has no much larger one-base neighbor in the sample; base qualities were not kept.

Each PCR received spiked-in synthetic TCR analog templates so that absolute template abundance could be estimated from read counts. The immunoSEQ assay used bias-controlled V and J gene primers to amplify TCRbeta CDR3 regions from genomic DNA. Sequencing of rearranged TCRbeta segments was performed at approximately 20X coverage. On the authors' methods: Sequencing errors were corrected by clustering and CDR3s were annotated against IMGT to assign V, D and J genes. Only productive TCRbeta rearrangements were used in downstream analyses, excluding out-of-frame or stop-codon sequences. Clonality was calculated as one minus the Shannon entropy normalized by the log of the number of unique productive sequences. Clones differing between time points or between blood and tumor were identified using Fisher's exact test with Benjamini-Hochberg correction, with an adjusted p below 0.01 applied as the threshold. TCRdb carries this immuneACCESS record with in-frame sequences only. Its versions omit some clonotypes, under half of them owing to an unresolved V gene in the studies checked, with the rest unexplained. The DNA was the basis for D and trimming; V, J and clone size are from that table. The sample data list tens of thousands of clones, and about four fifths of these were observed just once. The top ten clones comprise 2.5% to 4% of the sample.

According to the germline V gene (reference sequence), CDR1 reads MNHEY and CDR2 reads SMNVEV. V sheds 6 bases and J sheds 6 bases, leaving 14 bases between their ends. Inclusive of the bounding cysteine and phenylalanine, the CDR3 is 13 residues long. This entry keeps only the CDR3 DNA: 39 bases, framed from base 1. The time point label for this specimen denotes: pretreatment peripheral blood. The cohort comprised roughly 30 patients with locally advanced or metastatic urothelial carcinoma treated at Memorial Sloan Kettering on a trial protocol. Peripheral blood mononuclear cells were collected from each patient pretreatment and during treatment, giving between 1 and 8 total time points per patient. The Qiagen DNeasy Blood extraction kit was used to purify genomic DNA from total PBMCs and from tumor samples. Collected pretreatment and during treatment, PBMCs were isolated and stored as previously described.

The material sequenced was PBMCs, taken around atezolizumab (anti-PD-L1) treatment. This TCR was recovered from a man between 70 and 80 years old with urothelial cancer. The sequence is built from TRBV27 and TRBJ1-1; the D gene is perhaps TRBD1, from 5 matching bases. The CDR3 region reads CASRDPGIAEAFF. Read as DNA, the sequence is TGTGCCAGCAGGGATCCAGGGATCGCTGAAGCTTTCTTT.